This entry lists 29 T cell receptor beta chains sequenced from one sample in a study of T-cell memory formation after mild COVID-19. Using its own MiXCR run on the 5' RACE reads, TCRdb lists one record per CDR3 protein. The sample has 350,000 to 450,000 distinct CDR3 sequences; around 14% are singletons. Sequencing was carried out using PBMCs or a T cell subset sorted from them (not recorded which). These receptor sequences come from a man aged 18 to 30 who had mild COVID-19 (a few samples of this study predate the infection). Cell type and time point are not known.

This chain connects TRBV3-2 to TRBJ1-5; TRBD1, the D gene given by the table, was not confirmed from the DNA. TRBV3-2 represents a pseudogene. The length of the CDR3 is 18 residues. The chain's CDR3 is CASSQANRTGVIKQPQHF. The CDR3 DNA reads TGTGCCAGCAGCCAAGCCAACAGGACAGGCGTGATTAAACAGCCCCAGCATTTT.

V and J are TRBV6-5 and TRBJ2-3; D ambiguous. Trimming removed 5 bases from V and 1 base from J, with 16 bases in between. The length of the CDR3 is 16 residues. Germline V gene sequence: CDR1 MNHEY, CDR2 SVGAGI. The DNA of the CDR3 is TGTGCCAGCAGTCCCTTGGGTAAGCATGGCACAGATACGCAGTATTTT. Translated, it gives CASSPLGKHGTDTQYF.

This clonotype was picked up a small number of times. The genes are TRBV7-3 and TRBJ1-2; TRBD1 matches at 10 bases. The CDR3 has 14 amino acids. The V and J ends lost 5 bases and 7 bases, in that order; junction bases with no gene match: 7. The germline CDR1 and CDR2 sequences are SGHTA and FQGTGA. The DNA of the CDR3 is TGTGCCAGCAGCCCGACAGGGGGCAACAGTGGCTACACCTTC. Amino acid sequence: CASSPTGGNSGYTF. The whole variable domain, remainder taken from reference TRBV7-3 and TRBJ1-2, is GAGVSQTPSNKVTEKGKYVELRCDPISGHTALYWYRQSLGQGPEFLIYFQGTGAADDSGLPNDRFFAVRPEGSVSTLKIQRTERGDSAVYLCASSPTGGNSGYTFGSGTRLTVV.

This clonotype showed up just a few times. The CDR3 DNA sequence: TGTGCTAGTGGTAGCGGGCGGGCTACTTGGAATGAGCAGTTCTTC. Its translation is CASGSGRATWNEQFF. The V and J genes are TRBV12-5 and TRBJ2-1, with a tentative D call TRBD2 (6 bases). The germline V gene has CDR1 LGHNT and CDR2 FRNRAP. The CDR3 extends over 15 amino acids. Trimming took 5 bases from V and 7 from J, leaving 18 bases between them.

This chain connects TRBV29-1 to TRBJ2-6; D gene ambiguous. The V gene lost 6 bases and the J gene lost 4 bases, with 13 bases spanning the gap. Germline V gene lookup returns CDR1 SQVTM and CDR2 ANQGSEA. This CDR3 contains 14 residues. The CDR3 nucleotides read TGCAGCGTCGTTGTCTCTGCAGGGGCCAACGTCCTGACTTTC. The encoded protein is CSVVVSAGANVLTF.

This clonotype was picked up a small number of times. The chain employs TRBV4-3 and TRBJ1-2, with a possible D match to TRBD1 (6 bases). V lost 0 bases and J lost 2, with 7 bases in between. CDR1 and CDR2 (germline): LGHNA, YSLEER. The CDR3 consists of 14 residues. The CDR3 here is CASSQDQGNYGYTF. CDR3 nucleotide sequence: TGCGCCAGCAGCCAAGATCAGGGGAACTATGGCTACACCTTC.

This sequence joins TRBV15 and TRBJ2-7; the D is unclear. V lost 5 bases and J 4 bases, leaving 18 bases between the germline ends. The length of the CDR3 is 15 residues. The germline gives CDR1 LNHNV, CDR2 YYDKDF (reference sequence). The CDR3 bases are TGTGCCACCAGCCCGACACACCTTCCCCCTTACGAGCAGTACTTC. It specifies CATSPTHLPPYEQYF.

This clonotype has more than one count but fewer than ten. At one end the junction does not follow the germline gene, possibly because of a read error. DNA of the CDR3: TGTGCCAGCAGTAGGGACGCCCGCGGCTTATCCTTC. It specifies CASSRDARGLSF. This chain uses TRBV12-3 or TRBV12-4 with TRBJ1-2; possibly TRBD1 for D (5 bases). There are 12 residues in the CDR3.

This clonotype was detected a few times. This sequence joins TRBV27 and TRBJ2-1; D possibly corresponds to TRBD1 (6 bases). Trimming stripped 2 bases from V and 8 bases from J, with 10 bases between. Germline lookup yields CDR1 MNHEY and CDR2 SMNVEV (reference sequence). The CDR3 is 13 residues long. CDR3 nucleotide sequence: TGTGCCAGCAGTTTAGGACAGAGCTATGAGCAGTTCTTC. This sequence encodes CASSLGQSYEQFF.

The chain couples TRBV12-3 or TRBV12-4 to TRBJ2-7; 8 nucleotides line up with TRBD1. Trimming removed 1 base from V and 2 bases from J; junction bases left unmatched: 4. CDR3 length: 15 residues. CDR3 in DNA: TGTGCCAGCAGTTTAGAGGCAGGGGGCGCCTACGAGCAGTACTTC. Translated: CASSLEAGGAYEQYF.

J is TRBJ1-1 and V is TRBV6-4; D remains ambiguous. Germline-derived CDR1 and CDR2 are MRHNA and SNTAGT. Trimming removed 6 bases at V and 0 bases at J, with 14 bases between. The CDR3 has 15 residues. The CDR3 spells CASRKLGLMNTEAFF. The CDR3 coding sequence is TGTGCCAGCAGAAAATTGGGGTTAATGAACACTGAAGCTTTCTTT.

The rearrangement links TRBV7-2 to TRBJ1-3, with D unresolved. This CDR3 contains 17 residues. V was pared by 4 bases and J by 0 bases, with 16 bases between. CDR1 is SGHTA, CDR2 FQGNSA, per germline. The CDR3 loop is CASSSPPGASSGNTIYF. The CDR3 DNA reads TGTGCCAGCAGCTCCCCCCCGGGAGCAAGCTCTGGAAACACCATATATTTT. The variable domain in full, completed from reference TRBV7-2 and TRBJ1-3, reads GAGVSQSPSNKVTEKGKDVELRCDPISGHTALYWYRQSLGQGLEFLIYFQGNSAPDKSGLPSDRFSAERTGGSVSTLTIQRTQQEDSAVYLCASSSPPGASSGNTIYFGEGSWLTVV.

V is TRBV11-2 and J is TRBJ2-3; 9 bases match TRBD2. Trimming cost V 2 bases and J 3 bases; bases outside gene matches: 6. The CDR3 totals 16 residues. CDR1 and CDR2 (germline): SGHAT, FQNNGV. This chain's CDR3 is CASSLPGLAGTDTQYF. CDR3 sequence (DNA): TGTGCCAGCAGCTTACCGGGACTAGCAGGGACAGATACGCAGTATTTT.

Only a few counts were recorded for this clonotype. The CDR3 DNA is TGTGCCAGCAGCTCCCCGATGTGGGGGGCCTACGAGCAGTACGTC. Residues: CASSSPMWGAYEQYV. The chain is built from TRBV7-8 and TRBJ2-7; a possible D gene is TRBD2 (6 bases). This CDR3 comprises 15 residues. The V and J ends lost 4 bases and 2 bases respectively, with 15 bases between them. Germline values: CDR1 SGHVS, CDR2 FQNEAQ.

This chain links TRBV20-1 with TRBJ1-5; unclear D gene. This CDR3 comprises 13 residues. CDR1 and CDR2 (germline): DFQATT, SNEGSKA (reference sequence). V was pared by 6 bases and J by 3 bases, with 12 bases between. The CDR3 spells CSASARDNQPQHF. CDR3 bases: TGCAGTGCCTCGGCCCGGGACAATCAGCCCCAGCATTTT.

This chain links TRBV6-6 with TRBJ1-2; no clear D. CDR3 length equals 12 residues. Germline V lookup: CDR1 MNHNY, CDR2 SVGAGI (reference sequence). V was trimmed by 4 bases and J by 6 bases, leaving 9 bases between them. The CDR3 here is CASSFWADGYTF. The DNA of the CDR3 is TGTGCCAGCAGTTTTTGGGCGGATGGCTACACCTTC.

This CDR3 is CASSQRDRGQAFF. CDR3 coding DNA: TGTGCCAGCTCACAACGGGACAGGGGGCAGGCTTTCTTT. J is TRBJ1-1 and V is TRBV18, with 12 nucleotides matching TRBD1. Germline V gene data show CDR1 as KGHSH and CDR2 as LQKENI. Trimming cost V 4 bases and J 11 bases; bases outside gene matches: 5. The CDR3 loop spans 13 amino acids.

This chain joins TRBV7-9 and TRBJ2-5; D not resolved. Germline CDR1 is SEHNR and CDR2 is FQNEAQ (reference sequence). The V and J ends lost 5 bases and 0 bases respectively, with 16 bases between them. This CDR3 is 16 amino acids long. The CDR3 DNA reads as TGTGCCAGCAGCCCTCCCAGGCACTCGTACCAAGAGACCCAGTACTTC. This codes for CASSPPRHSYQETQYF.

This clonotype was picked up a small number of times. V is TRBV6-2 or TRBV6-3 and J is TRBJ1-1, with unresolved D. The CDR3 covers 12 residues. CDR1 is MNHEY and CDR2 is SVGEGT in the germline V gene. V was pared by 6 bases and J by 3 bases, with 8 bases between. CDR3 sequence reads: CASSNGYTEAFF. The CDR3 nucleotides are TGTGCCAGCAGCAACGGGTACACTGAAGCTTTCTTT.

CDR3 bases: TGTGCCAGCAGTCCTGGCGGGACAGGGGGTGCTCAGCCCCAGCATTTT. It specifies CASSPGGTGGAQPQHF. The chain combines TRBV4-2 with TRBJ1-5; 11 bases are a match to TRBD1. After removal of 6 bases from V and 6 bases from J, the junction contained 10 bases not matched to a gene. Germline V gene lookup returns CDR1 LGHNA and CDR2 YNFKEQ. This CDR3 spans 16 amino acids.

The chain uses TRBV11-2 and TRBJ2-5, with D uncertain. V lost 4 bases and J 5 bases, leaving 5 bases between the germline ends. CDR1 is SGHAT, CDR2 FQNNGV, per germline. This CDR3 has 11 amino acids. CDR3 sequence (DNA): TGTGCCAGCAGCTATCATGAGACCCAGTACTTC. Translating it yields CASSYHETQYF. Based on the CDR3 plus reference TRBV11-2 and TRBJ2-5, the full variable domain is EAGVAQSPRYKIIEKRQSVAFWCNPISGHATLYWYQQILGQGPKLLIQFQNNGVVDDSQLPKDRFSAERLKGVDSTLKIQPAKLEDSAVYLCASSYHETQYFGPGTRLLVL.

The chain carries TRBV11-2 and TRBJ2-7; D is uncertain. CDR1 and CDR2 (germline): SGHAT, FQNNGV. The CDR3 loop spans 14 amino acids. Trimming shortened V by 5 bases and J by 0 bases, and 11 bases separated the two germline ends. This CDR3 is CASSVGRTSYEQYF. CDR3 sequence (DNA): TGTGCCAGCAGCGTGGGCCGGACCTCCTACGAGCAGTACTTC.

The V call is TRBV6-5, the J call TRBJ1-6, with D possibly TRBD1 on 6 matching bases. The germline V gene encodes CDR1 MNHEY and CDR2 SVGAGI. V lost 9 bases to trimming and J lost 3 bases, with 9 bases between them. This CDR3 is built from 13 residues. The CDR3 nucleotides read TGTGCCAGTGGGACATACTATAATTCACCCCTCCACTTT. Protein: CASGTYYNSPLHF.

The gene calls are TRBV5-1 and TRBJ1-2; 8 nucleotides agree with TRBD1. CDR1 SGHRS and CDR2 YFSETQ come from the germline V gene. The CDR3 is 16 amino acids. V lost 0 bases and J lost 4; bases outside the gene matches: 8. The DNA for the CDR3 is TGCGCCAGCAGCTTGGCAAGCCTTGGACAGGGCTATGGCTACACCTTC. Its translation is CASSLASLGQGYGYTF.

The chain combines TRBV20-1 with TRBJ2-1; 7 bases are shared with TRBD2. This CDR3 region has 15 residues. J gave up 2 bases and V 0 bases, and 4 bases lay outside the gene matches. In germline, CDR1 is DFQATT, CDR2 SNEGSKA (reference sequence). The CDR3 loop is CSARDPAGPYNEQFF. CDR3 coding DNA: TGCAGTGCTAGAGATCCAGCGGGGCCCTACAATGAGCAGTTCTTC.

There are many counts of this clonotype. The rearrangement joins TRBV6-5 to TRBJ2-5; the match to TRBD2 covers 7 bases. CDR1 is MNHEY, CDR2 SVGAGI, per germline. The CDR3 totals 15 residues. Trimming took 1 base from V and 1 from J; bases not matched to a gene: 3. CDR3 amino acids: CASSYLPSGQETQYF. The CDR3 DNA follows: TGTGCCAGCAGTTACTTACCTAGCGGCCAAGAGACCCAGTACTTC.

This clonotype has just a few counts. V is TRBV5-1 and J is TRBJ2-3; 14 bases align to TRBD2. The V gene end was trimmed by 4 bases and the J gene end by 0 bases; junction bases not matched to a gene: 7. This CDR3 is 18 amino acids long. Germline assignment: CDR1 SGHRS and CDR2 YFSETQ. The CDR3 nucleotides read TGCGCCAGCAGCACCGGGACTAGCGGGGGAACTAGCACAGATACGCAGTATTTT. Protein product: CASSTGTSGGTSTDTQYF.

This clonotype was observed many times. This rearrangement joins TRBV10-3 to TRBJ2-4, with 7 bases fitting TRBD2. CDR1 is ENHRY and CDR2 is SYGVKD in the germline V gene. The CDR3 consists of 17 residues. V lost 8 bases, J lost 0 bases, and 13 bases stayed unmatched. The CDR3: CAIQAGGGVLAKNIQYF. Written as DNA, the CDR3 is TGTGCCATCCAAGCTGGCGGGGGAGTTCTAGCCAAAAACATTCAGTACTTC.

V is TRBV11-2 and J is TRBJ2-7, with TRBD2 matching over 13 bases. The CDR3 is 16 residues long. Germline V CDR1 and CDR2: SGHAT, FQNNGV. With 5 bases clipped from V and 5 bases from J, the junction kept 9 bases outside the gene matches. DNA for the CDR3: TGTGCCAGCAGCCCCCGGACTAGCGGGGGTGCCCACGAGCAGTACGTC. Protein product: CASSPRTSGGAHEQYV.